A single sample is the source of the 2 T cell receptor beta chains below, sequenced in a study of shared clonotypes between healthy human individuals. This table comes from immunoSEQ multiplex PCR, and its TCRdb copy is limited to in-frame clones, with some not included. The top ten hold more than 0.5% of the sample, which has approximately 1,000,000 clones, 75% to 80% seen once. What was sequenced was memory CD4+ T cells from PBMCs. This sample's subset: CD45RA-negative fraction. The receptors here all came from a man aged 18 to 29 in good health. Some clones in this sample may be carry-over from other donors' samples.

The rearrangement uses TRBV18 and TRBJ2-7, with unresolved D. The germline gives CDR1 KGHSH, CDR2 LQKENI. The V end lost 4 bases, the J end lost 5 bases, and 24 bases lay between the germline ends. This CDR3 contains 17 residues. This CDR3 reads CASSRVEAGKNPHEQYF. The DNA of the CDR3 is TGTGCCAGCTCACGAGTCGAGGCAGGAAAGAATCCTCACGAGCAGTACTTC.

This rearrangement joins TRBV9 to TRBJ2-5, with D perhaps TRBD2 (6 bases). The ends were cut back, 4 bases at V and 4 bases at J, with 17 bases in the middle. The CDR3 runs to 15 residues. Per germline, CDR1 SGDLS and CDR2 YYNGEE. The CDR3 DNA reads as TGTGCCAGCAGCCCCCGGGGTTTCGGGGGAGAGACCCAGTACTTC. Amino acid sequence: CASSPRGFGGETQYF.